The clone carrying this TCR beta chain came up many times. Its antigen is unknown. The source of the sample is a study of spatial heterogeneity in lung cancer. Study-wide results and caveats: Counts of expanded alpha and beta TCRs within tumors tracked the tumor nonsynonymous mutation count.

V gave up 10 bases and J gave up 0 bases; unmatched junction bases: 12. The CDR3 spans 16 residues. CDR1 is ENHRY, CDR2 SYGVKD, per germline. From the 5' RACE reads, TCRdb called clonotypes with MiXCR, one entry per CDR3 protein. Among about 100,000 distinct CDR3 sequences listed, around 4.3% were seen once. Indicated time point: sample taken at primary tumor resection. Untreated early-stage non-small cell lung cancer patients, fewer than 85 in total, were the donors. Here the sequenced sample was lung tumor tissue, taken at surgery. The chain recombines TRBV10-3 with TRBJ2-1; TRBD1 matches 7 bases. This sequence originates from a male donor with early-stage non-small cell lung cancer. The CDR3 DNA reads TGTGCCACGAAAGGGGGCGAGGCAGTCTCCTACAATGAGCAGTTCTTC. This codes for CATKGGEAVSYNEQFF.